This TCR beta chain was profiled in a study of shared clonotypes between healthy human individuals. As for this clone: Antigen specificity is unknown.

General study points: The researchers took only blood, and tissue repertoires probably look different.

The assay was run at deep level. Per the original methods: ImmunoSEQ junction-only sequences lacked quality scores, so their filtering differed. Some clones are missing from TCRdb's copy, which holds only in-frame ones; the method was immunoSEQ multiplex PCR. V, J and clone size were drawn from that table, and D and trimming were deduced from the DNA. Of 2 million to 2.5 million clones in the sample, about 94% were seen once. This CDR3 spans 17 amino acids. The V gene's germline CDR1 is SGHKS and CDR2 YYEKEE (reference sequence). V shed 4 bases and J 1 base; nucleotides not matched to a gene: 12. The receptor's source is a man aged 18 to 29 in good health. The specimen was naive CD4+ T cells sorted from blood. The subset here: CD45RA+ positively selected. V gene TRBV5-5 combines with J gene TRBJ2-5, with 8 bases matching TRBD1. The CDR3 DNA sequence: TGTGCCAGCAGCCCCGGGAAAGCAGGGGGCGGCCAAGAGACCCAGTACTTC. It is translated as CASSPGKAGGGQETQYF.